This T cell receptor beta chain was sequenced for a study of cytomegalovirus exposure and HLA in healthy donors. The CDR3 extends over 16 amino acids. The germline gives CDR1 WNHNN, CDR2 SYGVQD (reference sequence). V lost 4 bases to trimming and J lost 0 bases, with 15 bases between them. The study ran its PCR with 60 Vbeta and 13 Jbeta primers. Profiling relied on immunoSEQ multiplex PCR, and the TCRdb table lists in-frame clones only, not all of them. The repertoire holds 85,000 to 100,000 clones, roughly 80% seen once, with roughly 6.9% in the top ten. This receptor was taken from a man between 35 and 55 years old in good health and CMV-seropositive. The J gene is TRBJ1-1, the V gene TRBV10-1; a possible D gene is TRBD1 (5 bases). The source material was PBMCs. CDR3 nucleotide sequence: TGCGCCAGCAGTGGTTCCAGGGCGACGTTGAACACTGAAGCTTTCTTT. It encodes CASSGSRATLNTEAFF.